This TCR beta chain came from a study of control samples from healthy donors and cancer patients. The germline V gene has CDR1 ENHRY and CDR2 SYGVKD. Trimming removed 4 bases from V and 4 bases from J; junction bases left unmatched: 4. This CDR3 is built from 14 residues. Profiling relied on immunoSEQ multiplex PCR, and the TCRdb table lists in-frame clones only, not all of them. The sample records around 130,000 clones, about 90% being singletons. This clonotype originated in a man in his fifties in good health. The gene calls are TRBV10-3 and TRBJ1-5, with 7 nucleotides matching TRBD1. Sequencing was done on a sample of blood. CDR3 sequence reads: CAISGGTANQPQHF. CDR3 nucleotides: TGTGCCATCAGTGGAGGGACAGCGAATCAGCCCCAGCATTTT.